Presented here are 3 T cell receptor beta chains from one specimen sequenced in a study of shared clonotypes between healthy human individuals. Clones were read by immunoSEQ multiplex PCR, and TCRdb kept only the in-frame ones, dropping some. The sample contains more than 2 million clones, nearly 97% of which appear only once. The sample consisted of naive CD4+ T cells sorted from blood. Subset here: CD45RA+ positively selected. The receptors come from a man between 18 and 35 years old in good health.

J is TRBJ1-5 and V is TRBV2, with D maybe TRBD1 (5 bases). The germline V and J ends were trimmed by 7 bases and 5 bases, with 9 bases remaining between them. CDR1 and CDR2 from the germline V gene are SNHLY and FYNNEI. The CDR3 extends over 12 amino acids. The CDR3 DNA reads TGTGCCAGCACCAGGGCTGATCAGCCCCAGCATTTT. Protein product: CASTRADQPQHF.

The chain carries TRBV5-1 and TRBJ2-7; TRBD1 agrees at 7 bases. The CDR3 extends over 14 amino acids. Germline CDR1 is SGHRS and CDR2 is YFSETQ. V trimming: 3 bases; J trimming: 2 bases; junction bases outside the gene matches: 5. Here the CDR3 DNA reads TGCGCCAGCAGCTCCCAGACAGGGCCCTACGAGCAGTACTTC. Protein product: CASSSQTGPYEQYF.

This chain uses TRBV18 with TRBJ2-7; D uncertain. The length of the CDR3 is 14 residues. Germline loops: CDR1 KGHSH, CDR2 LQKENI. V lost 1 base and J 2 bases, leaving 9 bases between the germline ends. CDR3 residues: CASSPLALTYEQYF. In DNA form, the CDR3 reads TGTGCCAGCTCACCACTCGCTCTAACCTACGAGCAGTACTTC.